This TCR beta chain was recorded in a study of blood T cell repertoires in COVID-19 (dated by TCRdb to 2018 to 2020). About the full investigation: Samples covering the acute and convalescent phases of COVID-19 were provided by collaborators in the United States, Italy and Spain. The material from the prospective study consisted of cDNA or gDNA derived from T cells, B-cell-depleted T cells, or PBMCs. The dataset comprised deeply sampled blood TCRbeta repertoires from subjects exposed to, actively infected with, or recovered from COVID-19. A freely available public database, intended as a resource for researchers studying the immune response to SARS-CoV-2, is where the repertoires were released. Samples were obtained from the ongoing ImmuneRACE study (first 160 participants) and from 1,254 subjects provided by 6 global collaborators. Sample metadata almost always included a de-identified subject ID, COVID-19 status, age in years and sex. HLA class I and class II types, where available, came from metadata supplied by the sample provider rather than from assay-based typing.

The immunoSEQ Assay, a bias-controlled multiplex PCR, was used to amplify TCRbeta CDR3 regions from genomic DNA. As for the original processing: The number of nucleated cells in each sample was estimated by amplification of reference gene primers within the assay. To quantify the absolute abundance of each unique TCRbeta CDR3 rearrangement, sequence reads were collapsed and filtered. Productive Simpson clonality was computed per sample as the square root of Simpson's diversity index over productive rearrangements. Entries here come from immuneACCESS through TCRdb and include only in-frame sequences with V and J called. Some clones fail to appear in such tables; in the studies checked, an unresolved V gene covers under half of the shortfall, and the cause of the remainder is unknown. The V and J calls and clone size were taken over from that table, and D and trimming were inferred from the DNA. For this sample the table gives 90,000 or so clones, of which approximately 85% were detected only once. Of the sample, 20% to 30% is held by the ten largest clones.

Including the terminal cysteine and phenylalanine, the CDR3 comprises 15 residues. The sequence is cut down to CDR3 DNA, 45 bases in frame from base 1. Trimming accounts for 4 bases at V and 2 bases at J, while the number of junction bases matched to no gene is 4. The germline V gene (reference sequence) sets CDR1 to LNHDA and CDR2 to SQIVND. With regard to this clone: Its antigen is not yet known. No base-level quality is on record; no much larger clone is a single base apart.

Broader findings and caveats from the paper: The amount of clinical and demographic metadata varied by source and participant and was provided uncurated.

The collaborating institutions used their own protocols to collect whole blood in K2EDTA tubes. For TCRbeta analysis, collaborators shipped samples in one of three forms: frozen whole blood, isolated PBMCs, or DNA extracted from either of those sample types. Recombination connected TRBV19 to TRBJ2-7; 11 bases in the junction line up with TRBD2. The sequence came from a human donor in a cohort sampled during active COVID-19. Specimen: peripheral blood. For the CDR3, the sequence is CASSKVAGGTYEQYF. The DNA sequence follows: TGTGCCAGTAGTAAGGTAGCGGGAGGGACCTACGAGCAGTACTTC.